This T cell receptor (beta chain) was recovered during a study of CD8+CD57+ T cells in acquired aplastic anemia. Study summary: DNA recovered from sorted CD4+ and CD8+ cells had a mean of 3.2 ug.

Patients chosen for sequencing had CD8+CD57+ cells that had expanded, as shown by flow cytometry. It was genomic DNA that served as the template for profiling TCR beta VDJ and CDR3. TCRdb reprocessed the reads via MiXCR and lists one record per CDR3 protein. Found here are about 160,000 distinct CDR3 sequences, roughly 48% of them singletons; the top ten hold roughly 30%. Trimming took 5 bases from V and 0 from J; bases not matched to a gene: 6. The CDR3 is made up of 15 amino acids. Germline CDR1 is PRHDT and CDR2 is FYEKMQ (reference sequence). This clonotype has ten or more counts. The rearrangement joins TRBV13 to TRBJ1-1, with TRBD1 matching over 7 bases. The sample consisted of sorted CD4+, CD8+, or CD8+CD57+ T cells (not recorded which) from PBMCs. The clonotype comes from a human donor with aplastic anemia. The chain's CDR3 is CASSPTGPMNTEAFF. CDR3 nucleotide sequence: TGTGCCAGCAGCCCGACAGGGCCAATGAACACTGAAGCTTTCTTT.